The T cell receptor beta chain under discussion was sequenced for a study of early T cells in non-severe SARS-CoV-2 infection. Study-wide context: Sequencing used unsorted whole-blood bulk RNA, so chains lack pairing.

The CDR3 has 13 amino acids. Per the germline V gene, CDR1 is GTSNPN and CDR2 is SVGIG (reference sequence). V was pared by 0 bases and J by 6 bases, with 9 bases between. Each single cDNA molecule received a unique molecular identifier. TCRdb analysed the 5' RACE reads with MiXCR anew, one entry per CDR3 protein. The sample records about 61,000 distinct CDR3 sequences, about 10% being singletons. In this sample, this clonotype turned up a few times. The V gene is TRBV30, the J gene TRBJ2-1, with a tentative D call TRBD1 (6 bases). The source is an adult who was a healthcare worker with PCR-confirmed SARS-CoV-2 infection or an uninfected control (not recorded which). The source material was whole blood. The CDR3 DNA sequence: TGTGCCTGGAGTGTAACAGGGCCCAATGAGCAGTTCTTC. This translates into CAWSVTGPNEQFF.